A single sample is the source of the 18 T cell receptor beta chains below, sequenced in a study of OX40 agonist ivuxolimab in advanced cancers. Data came from immunoSEQ multiplex PCR; TCRdb stores just in-frame clones and leaves some out. Found here are some 70,000 clones, more than 80% of them singletons; the top ten hold nearly 8.5%. The starting material was CD4+ or CD8+ T cells sorted from blood, obtained in a trial of the OX40 agonist ivuxolimab. These receptors all come from an adult with an advanced solid tumor such as melanoma, head and neck, liver or kidney cancer.

The chain combines TRBV5-4 with TRBJ2-3; the D is unclear. The CDR3 is 14 residues long. V dropped 1 base and J dropped 3 bases, with 9 bases sitting between them. Germline lookup yields CDR1 SGHNT and CDR2 YYREEE (reference sequence). CDR3 sequence: CASSLNSRTDTQYF. The CDR3 nucleotides are TGTGCCAGCAGCTTGAATTCTAGGACAGATACGCAGTATTTT. The complete variable domain, with remaining parts taken from reference TRBV5-4 and TRBJ2-3, reads ETGVTQSPTHLIKTRGQQVTLRCSSQSGHNTVSWYQQALGQGPQFIFQYYREEENGRGNFPPRFSGLQFPNYSSELNVNALELDDSALYLCASSLNSRTDTQYFGPGTRLTVL.

J is TRBJ2-6 and V is TRBV7-6; D is undetermined. The CDR3 is 18 amino acids. V dropped 2 bases and J dropped 2 bases, with 16 bases sitting between them. Germline values: CDR1 SGHVS, CDR2 FNYEAQ. The CDR3 sequence is CASSLRLAARPGANVLTF. CDR3 nucleotides: TGTGCCAGCAGCTTAAGGCTGGCCGCGCGCCCTGGGGCCAACGTCCTGACTTTC. Together with reference TRBV7-6 and TRBJ2-6, the CDR3 gives the full variable domain: GAGVSQSPRYKVTKRGQDVALRCDPISGHVSLYWYRQALGQGPEFLTYFNYEAQQDKSGLPNDRFSAERPEGSISTLTIQRTEQRDSAMYRCASSLRLAARPGANVLTFGAGSRLTVL.

There are a few counts of this clone. The J gene is TRBJ2-2, the V gene TRBV19; 10 positions agree with TRBD1. CDR3 length: 19 residues. CDR1 is LNHDA, CDR2 SQIVND, per germline (reference sequence). After removal of 6 bases from V and 5 bases from J, the junction contained 18 bases not matched to a gene. CDR3 sequence reads: CASRETAELRQGATGELFF. The DNA of the CDR3 is TGTGCCAGTAGGGAAACGGCGGAGCTGAGACAGGGGGCAACCGGGGAGCTGTTTTTT.

This chain uses TRBV5-1 with TRBJ2-3, with TRBD1 identical over 9 bases. Germline V CDR1 and CDR2: SGHRS, YFSETQ. The CDR3 length is 15 residues. After removal of 7 bases from V and 3 bases from J, the junction contained 9 bases not matched to a gene. The CDR3 sequence is CASGNRGRLTDTQYF. The CDR3 bases are TGCGCCAGCGGGAACAGGGGGCGTTTAACAGATACGCAGTATTTT.

The gene calls are TRBV2 and TRBJ1-2, with D perhaps TRBD1 (5 bases). Trimming shortened V by 8 bases and J by 5 bases, and 12 bases separated the two germline ends. The CDR3 contains 12 residues. Germline V gene sequence: CDR1 SNHLY, CDR2 FYNNEI. In DNA, the CDR3 is TGTGCCAGCGCCGCAGGGCTTTATGGCTACACCTTC. Translated: CASAAGLYGYTF.

This chain connects TRBV2 to TRBJ2-3; 8 nucleotides align to TRBD1. Germline V gene sequence: CDR1 SNHLY, CDR2 FYNNEI. With 8 bases clipped from V and 1 base from J, the junction kept 5 bases outside the gene matches. The CDR3 totals 14 residues. CDR3 DNA: TGTGCCAGCGACGGACAGGGAGGCACAGATACGCAGTATTTT. This sequence encodes CASDGQGGTDTQYF. The entire variable domain, with the rest obtained from reference TRBV2 and TRBJ2-3, is as follows: EPEVTQTPSHQVTQMGQEVILRCVPISNHLYFYWYRQILGQKVEFLVSFYNNEISEKSEIFDDQFSVERPDGSNFTLKIRSTKLEDSAMYFCASDGQGGTDTQYFGPGTRLTVL.

In its sample, this clone is medium-sized. This sample includes further DNA sequences coding for the same CDR3. The chain couples TRBV7-2 to TRBJ1-5; D uncertain. V shed 5 bases and J shed 5 bases, with 10 bases lying between them. Germline values: CDR1 SGHTA, CDR2 FQGNSA. The CDR3 is 13 residues long. The CDR3 sequence is CASSPLFDQPQHF. CDR3 bases: TGTGCCAGCAGCCCCCTGTTCGATCAGCCCCAGCATTTT. Complete variable domain (other parts from reference TRBV7-2 and TRBJ1-5): GAGVSQSPSNKVTEKGKDVELRCDPISGHTALYWYRQSLGQGLEFLIYFQGNSAPDKSGLPSDRFSAERTGGSVSTLTIQRTQQEDSAVYLCASSPLFDQPQHFGDGTRLSIL.

The rearrangement uses TRBV6-5 and TRBJ2-2, with D uncertain. V lost 6 bases, J lost 2 bases, and 7 bases lay in between. In germline, CDR1 is MNHEY, CDR2 SVGAGI. The CDR3 has 13 amino acids. For the CDR3, the DNA is TGTGCCAGCAGAAGCGAAAACACCGGGGAGCTGTTTTTT. Protein sequence: CASRSENTGELFF.

In this sample, this clone turned up a few times. DNA of the CDR3: TGTGCCAGCAGCTTTGGGGGGGACAGGGCCTTGGAAGGCTACACCTTC. This sequence encodes CASSFGGDRALEGYTF. V and J are TRBV7-2 and TRBJ1-2; 9 nucleotides line up with TRBD1. The V gene's germline CDR1 is SGHTA and CDR2 FQGNSA. CDR3 length: 16 residues. The ends lost 3 bases at V and 8 bases at J; junction bases unmatched: 13.

This clone has only a few counts. The V call is TRBV27, the J call TRBJ1-6; D gene uncertain. V was cut by 5 bases and J by 10 bases, with 18 bases left in between. This CDR3 comprises 15 residues. The germline gives CDR1 MNHEY, CDR2 SMNVEV (reference sequence). The CDR3 here is CASSELRGDRSPLHF. The CDR3 DNA is TGTGCCAGCAGTGAATTACGGGGAGACCGGTCACCCCTCCACTTT.

This clone appeared once. The chain links TRBV5-1 to TRBJ2-3; perhaps TRBD2 as D (7 bases). V was trimmed by 4 bases and J by 2 bases, leaving 14 bases between them. This CDR3 is 15 amino acids long. Germline CDR1 and CDR2: SGHRS and YFSETQ. The CDR3 coding sequence is TGCGCCAGCAGCGGGGCGGGGGCGACCACAGATACGCAGTATTTT. It codes for CASSGAGATTDTQYF.

The chain employs TRBV7-6 and TRBJ2-7, with 8 bases lining up with TRBD1. This CDR3 contains 13 residues. Germline loops: CDR1 SGHVS, CDR2 FNYEAQ. The V gene end was trimmed by 3 bases and the J gene end by 5 bases; junction bases not matched to a gene: 3. The CDR3 DNA is TGTGCCAGCAGCTTCCGGACAGGGAACGAGCAGTACTTC. It yields the protein CASSFRTGNEQYF.

In this sample, this clone turned up once. CDR3 in DNA: TGTGCCAGTAGTATAGGAGGGACAGGGGGCGGTCAGCCCCAGCATTTT. Translating it yields CASSIGGTGGGQPQHF. The chain recombines TRBV19 with TRBJ1-5; 12 bases are a match to TRBD1. Germline V lookup: CDR1 LNHDA, CDR2 SQIVND (reference sequence). V trimming: 1 base; J trimming: 6 bases; junction bases outside the gene matches: 4. The CDR3 runs to 16 residues.

The chain uses TRBV7-2 and TRBJ2-5; D call uncertain. V gave up 8 bases and J gave up 5 bases, with 15 bases separating them. This CDR3 is built from 13 residues. Germline V CDR1 and CDR2: SGHTA, FQGNSA. CDR3 amino acids: CASSGGVSETQYF. The CDR3 nucleotides are TGTGCCAGCTCTGGTGGGGTTAGCGAGACCCAGTACTTC.

There are a few counts of this clone. This chain uses TRBV28 with TRBJ1-3; D call uncertain. The germline gives CDR1 MDHEN, CDR2 SYDVKM. CDR3 size: 14 residues. The V gene lost 5 bases and the J gene lost 2 bases, with 10 bases spanning the gap. The CDR3 nucleotides read TGTGCCAGCAGTCCCCTTGGACCTGGAAACACCATATATTTT. Encoded protein: CASSPLGPGNTIYF.

The J gene is TRBJ1-4, the V gene TRBV28; 10 bases map to TRBD1. The germline CDR1 and CDR2 sequences are MDHEN and SYDVKM. The CDR3 sequence is 15 residues long. The V and J ends lost 7 bases and 10 bases, in that order; junction bases with no gene match: 12. CDR3 nucleotide sequence: TGTGCCAGCACCTCCCCCGGGACAGGGGATGTAAAACTGTTTTTT. Translation gives CASTSPGTGDVKLFF.

The chain joins TRBV7-2 to TRBJ2-5, with no clear D. Deletions cut 5 bases from V and 2 bases from J, with 9 bases between. The CDR3 has 13 amino acids. CDR1 and CDR2 (germline): SGHTA, FQGNSA. The CDR3 DNA reads TGTGCCAGCAGCCCCCGGGTTCAAGAGACCCAGTACTTC. Its translation is CASSPRVQETQYF.

The rearrangement uses TRBV29-1 and TRBJ1-4, with no clear D. V lost 3 bases and J lost 6, with 8 bases in between. Germline V gene lookup returns CDR1 SQVTM and CDR2 ANQGSEA. CDR3 length: 12 residues. This CDR3 is CSVESRDEKLFF. CDR3 sequence (DNA): TGCAGCGTTGAGTCTAGGGATGAAAAACTGTTTTTT. The whole variable domain, remainder taken from reference TRBV29-1 and TRBJ1-4, is SAVISQKPSRDICQRGTSLTIQCQVDSQVTMMFWYRQQPGQSLTLIATANQGSEATYESGFVIDKFPISRPNLTFSTLTVSNMSPEDSSIYLCSVESRDEKLFFGSGTQLSVL.